Sequencing of this T cell receptor beta chain was carried out in a study of blood T cells in healthy people across ages (dated by TCRdb to between 2014 and 2016). Broadly, across the study: Template switching captured roughly one uniquely barcoded TCR beta cDNA molecule per two T cells in model experiments. The study analyzed two additional independent replicas of 1 million unique cDNA reads from the same blood draw for two donors, one aged 18 to 29 and one aged 80 or older. The donors were divided into four age groups: young (average around 16 years), middle-aged (over 35), aged (around 67) and long-lived (approximately 74). Age-related changes in TCR beta repertoire diversity were measured in the study by deep sequencing normalized with unique cDNA molecular identifiers.

The donors were about 40 Caucasian individuals from Russia, aged 6 to 90 years, who were systemically healthy. Each donor gave about 9.7 milliliters of peripheral blood, drawn into EDTA-treated Vacutainer tubes. Ficoll-Paque density-gradient centrifugation was used to isolate PBMCs, with at least 6.5 million per sample. Trizol reagent was used to extract total RNA from the PBMCs, yielding at least 5 micrograms per sample. The percentages of naive CD45RAhigh/CD27high T cells were determined by flow cytometry on a PBMC aliquot from every donor. Library construction relied on 5' RACE. The sample was run on an Illumina HiSeq 2500. The second PCR ran for about 6 to 12 cycles and used a J-beta primer mix along with a sample-barcoded 5' primer. A unique molecular identifier was introduced onto each TCR beta cDNA molecule by a template-switch 5' adaptor carrying 12 random nucleotides. At least 2.5 million CDR3-containing paired-end reads were obtained from each sample. First-strand cDNA was synthesized from all RNA with the Mint cDNA synthesis kit, primed by a TRBC-specific oligonucleotide. All cDNA was treated with uracil-DNA glycosylase and then went through a first 18-cycle PCR with the universal primers M1SS and BC2_uni_R. The source study handled its data this way. Each sample was normalized by randomly selecting 1 million high-quality reads, each carrying a distinct molecular identifier. Instead of being binned into consensus sequences, reads with shared molecular identifiers were discarded. MiTCR, with a Q25 quality threshold and the strictest error-elimination algorithm, was used for CDR3 identification, clonotype clustering and error correction. A nonparametric unseen species model with Euler transformation was used to estimate lower-bound total TCR beta diversity. TCRdb reprocessed the public reads (quality trimming at Q25 with fastp, clone calling with MiXCR) and kept in-frame beta chains. One record per CDR3 amino acid sequence lists the most common genes and DNA. These V and J calls derive from TCRdb rather than the authors' analysis. This sample gives around 820,000 distinct CDR3 sequences in total; just under 25% of them show up just once. The top ten hold under 4.5% of the sample.

A note on this clonotype: Its antigen is not yet known. No base qualities exist here, and no much larger clone lies one base off it.

Results the study describes overall, beyond this receptor: The CMV infection status of donors was not known, potentially confounding age-related changes in expanded clonotypes. Compared with the aged group, the long-lived group had more naive CD4+ T cells, fewer expanded clones and increased TCR diversity, a pattern suggesting age selection. Conclusive comparison of naive and antigen-experienced compartments was prevented by the profiling of bulk unsorted PBMCs. The percentage of naive T cells measured by flow cytometry correlated strongly with observed TCR beta diversity. Estimates of total diversity from one million sequenced T cells were regarded as lower bounds and underestimates. Observed TCR beta diversity per million T cells fell roughly linearly with age, and a significant reduction was already apparent by age around 39.

The CDR3 measures 15 amino acids from cysteine to phenylalanine. Only the CDR3 part of the read is kept: 45 bases, read in frame from the first base. CDR1 and CDR2 are read off the germline V gene as SQVTM and ANQGSEA. V is cut by 3 bases and J by 2 bases, and the space between the germline ends is 16 bases. The data were also submitted as part of a second study, on T cells of mothers and their children. As described in the second report: Nine systemically healthy Caucasian individuals served as donors, namely three mothers together with their six children. cDNA synthesis used all of the extracted RNA, with approximately 1.4 ug of RNA in each 15 ul reaction. Sample barcodes and 2-4 random nucleotides were added via the M1S primer in the second PCR. More than 8 million TCR beta CDR3 reads were obtained from each mother, and about 3 million reads were obtained from each child. TCR recombination output is similarly shaped by thymic selection in related and unrelated pairs, with a minor effect exerted by inherited differences. Normalized repertoire overlap was always found to be slightly, but never significantly, higher in related mother-child pairs than in unrelated mother-child pairs. Persistent microchimeric T cell clones were not detected, at a sensitivity of 85 to 100 clones per million clonotypes. The study used deep NGS to compare TCR beta repertoires of mothers and children, seeking features distinguishing related mother-child pairs from unrelated individuals. The mean age was 40 +/- 4 years for the mothers and approximately 11 +/- 4 years for the children. After adapter ligation with NEBNext reagents, the libraries were sequenced on Illumina HiSeq 2000 with 100+100 nt paired-end reads. To avoid cross-contamination, the mother libraries and the child libraries were prepared a month apart and sequenced in separate runs. Between 500,000 and 2,000,000 distinct TCR beta clonotypes were identified per donor. Naive TCR beta clonotypes were estimated from low-frequency clonotypes matched to each donor's FACS-determined naive share, without sorting.

The sequenced material came from blood. The sequence derives from a boy younger than 18 in good health. The chain is encoded by TRBV29-1 joined to TRBJ2-5; no D gene call is confident. The CDR3 reads CSVDASWTEQETQYF. In nucleotides, the sequence is TGCAGCGTTGATGCTAGTTGGACGGAGCAAGAGACCCAGTACTTC. With the portions outside the CDR3 filled from the reference TRBV29-1 and TRBJ2-5 genes, the complete variable region becomes SAVISQKPSRDICQRGTSLTIQCQVDSQVTMMFWYRQQPGQSLTLIATANQGSEATYESGFVIDKFPISRPNLTFSTLTVSNMSPEDSSIYLCSVDASWTEQETQYFGPGTRLLVL.